The 27 T cell receptor beta chains presented below share a single source sample, sequenced in a study of cytomegalovirus exposure and HLA in healthy donors. In the PCR, 60 Vbeta and 13 Jbeta primers were used. Profiled with immunoSEQ multiplex PCR; TCRdb holds only in-frame clones, not every one. The sample holds 150,000 or so clones; 60% to 85% are singletons and the top ten take roughly 1.5%. Sequenced sample: PBMCs. The receptor set was obtained from a woman aged 25 to 39 in good health and CMV-seronegative.

The chain is built from TRBV5-1 and TRBJ2-7; 12 bases match TRBD1. V shed 4 bases and J 6 bases; nucleotides not matched to a gene: 5. The CDR3 runs 14 residues. Germline CDR1 and CDR2: SGHRS and YFSETQ. This CDR3 reads CASSAGQGASEQYF. DNA for the CDR3: TGCGCCAGCAGCGCGGGACAGGGGGCCTCCGAGCAGTACTTC.

The V gene is TRBV27, the J gene TRBJ1-6; 11 bases line up with TRBD1. Germline V lookup: CDR1 MNHEY, CDR2 SMNVEV (reference sequence). Trimming took 6 bases from V and 7 from J; bases not matched to a gene: 8. The CDR3 is made up of 16 amino acids. CDR3 residues: CASRLGQGVVNSPLHF. In DNA, the CDR3 is TGTGCCAGCAGACTGGGACAGGGGGTCGTCAATTCACCCCTCCACTTT.

Only a few counts were recorded for this clone. This chain connects TRBV19 to TRBJ2-6, with 7 bases fitting TRBD1. Germline V gene lookup returns CDR1 LNHDA and CDR2 SQIVND (reference sequence). J gave up 2 bases and V 5 bases, and 9 bases lay outside the gene matches. CDR3 size: 17 residues. CDR3 DNA: TGTGCCAGTAGTCAAGACAGGGTCTTACCTGGGGCCAACGTCCTGACTTTC. It is translated as CASSQDRVLPGANVLTF.

The chain recombines TRBV12-1 with TRBJ2-7; the D call of TRBD1 is as the table states it, not checked on the DNA. TRBV12-1 is an annotated pseudogene. The CDR3 spans 15 residues. The CDR3 reads CASSFGDREYYEQYF. As DNA, the CDR3 is TGTGCCAGCAGCTTTGGGGACAGGGAGTACTACGAGCAGTACTTC.

This chain links TRBV27 with TRBJ1-5, with TRBD1 as a possible D gene (5 bases). This CDR3 spans 13 amino acids. Germline-derived CDR1 and CDR2 are MNHEY and SMNVEV (reference sequence). The V and J ends lost 6 bases and 7 bases respectively, with 13 bases between them. This chain's CDR3 is CASRGGGFQPQHF. In DNA, the CDR3 is TGTGCCAGCAGGGGGGGAGGGTTCCAGCCCCAGCATTTT.

In its sample, this clone was seen a few times. The chain combines TRBV6-6 with TRBJ1-4; 8 nucleotides agree with TRBD1. The CDR3 is 14 amino acids. The germline V gene has CDR1 MNHNY and CDR2 SVGAGI (reference sequence). With V trimmed by 7 bases and J by 8 bases, 9 bases remained unmatched. This chain's CDR3 is CASTRTGSGEKLFF. The CDR3 bases are TGTGCCAGCACCAGGACAGGGTCAGGGGAAAAACTGTTTTTT.

The chain employs TRBV10-2 and TRBJ2-3, with D perhaps matching TRBD2 (5 bases). The germline V gene has CDR1 WSHSY and CDR2 SAAADI. Trimming cost V 4 bases and J 5 bases, with 13 bases left between them. The CDR3 has 14 amino acids. CDR3 amino acids: CASSVVARGDTQYF. The CDR3 nucleotides read TGCGCCAGCAGTGTGGTGGCCCGGGGAGATACGCAGTATTTT.

The chain carries TRBV5-1 and TRBJ1-4; a possible D gene is TRBD1 (6 bases). The germline CDR1 and CDR2 sequences are SGHRS and YFSETQ. V lost 2 bases and J lost 5, with 10 bases in between. The CDR3 loop spans 14 amino acids. The CDR3 loop is CASSLPGHNEKLFF. CDR3 DNA sequence: TGCGCCAGCAGCTTACCGGGACACAATGAAAAACTGTTTTTT.

This clone was recorded a few times. The rearrangement joins TRBV5-1 to TRBJ1-4; the D gene is possibly TRBD1 (6 bases). Per germline, CDR1 SGHRS and CDR2 YFSETQ. The CDR3 runs to 14 residues. V was trimmed by 2 bases and J by 4 bases, leaving 9 bases between them. The CDR3 loop reads CASSFQGSNEKLFF. CDR3 sequence (DNA): TGCGCCAGCAGCTTTCAGGGGAGTAATGAAAAACTGTTTTTT.

V gene TRBV19 combines with J gene TRBJ1-6, with 7 bases fitting TRBD1. With 4 bases clipped from V and 7 bases from J, the junction kept 4 bases outside the gene matches. This CDR3 contains 14 residues. Germline V gene data show CDR1 as LNHDA and CDR2 as SQIVND (reference sequence). CDR3 in DNA: TGTGCCAGTAGTACAGGGACAGCCAATTCACCCCTCCACTTT. Encoded protein: CASSTGTANSPLHF.

Written as DNA, the CDR3 is TGTGCCAGTGGCCACAGCTACCAAGAGACCCAGTACTTC. Residues: CASGHSYQETQYF. This chain uses TRBV19 with TRBJ2-5; D gene ambiguous. V was pared by 8 bases and J by 0 bases, with 10 bases between. Per the germline V gene, CDR1 is LNHDA and CDR2 is SQIVND (reference sequence). The CDR3 has 13 residues.

The J gene is TRBJ1-2, the V gene TRBV28, with a possible D match to TRBD1 (6 bases). Germline loops: CDR1 MDHEN, CDR2 SYDVKM. V was clipped by 5 bases and J by 0 bases, with 13 bases between them. The length of the CDR3 is 15 residues. The CDR3 bases are TGTGCCAGCAGTCCTGGGACATACGCTAACTATGGCTACACCTTC. This translates into CASSPGTYANYGYTF.

The chain joins TRBV18 to TRBJ2-1; D call uncertain. V was pared by 3 bases and J by 4 bases, with 7 bases between. This CDR3 comprises 13 residues. Germline V gene data show CDR1 as KGHSH and CDR2 as LQKENI. The CDR3 protein is CASSPPGYNEQFF. In DNA, the CDR3 is TGTGCCAGCTCACCCCCAGGTTACAATGAGCAGTTCTTC.

The gene calls are TRBV9 and TRBJ2-1; unclear D gene. Germline loops: CDR1 SGDLS, CDR2 YYNGEE. V lost 3 bases and J lost 4, with 5 bases in between. There are 12 residues in the CDR3. DNA for the CDR3: TGTGCCAGCAGCGGCAGATACAATGAGCAGTTCTTC. It codes for CASSGRYNEQFF.

The CDR3, as DNA: TGCGCCAGCAGCTCCGGGACAGAGAACACTGAAGCTTTCTTT. It yields the protein CASSSGTENTEAFF. The rearrangement links TRBV5-1 to TRBJ1-1; TRBD1 aligns across 7 bases. V lost 3 bases, J lost 1 base, and 3 bases stayed unmatched. The CDR3 is made up of 14 amino acids. CDR1 SGHRS and CDR2 YFSETQ come from the germline V gene. Supplemented by reference TRBV5-1 and TRBJ1-1, the full variable domain reads KAGVTQTPRYLIKTRGQQVTLSCSPISGHRSVSWYQQTPGQGLQFLFEYFSETQRNKGNFPGRFSGRQFSNSRSEMNVSTLELGDSALYLCASSSGTENTEAFFGQGTRLTVV.

The V call is TRBV19, the J call TRBJ1-1; no definite D call. The germline CDR1 and CDR2 sequences are LNHDA and SQIVND (reference sequence). The ends were cut back, 0 bases at V and 3 bases at J, with 8 bases in the middle. The CDR3 runs to 14 residues. CDR3 DNA: TGTGCCAGTAGTATAGATCCCTCCTACACTGAAGCTTTCTTT. It codes for CASSIDPSYTEAFF.

The CDR3 region has the DNA TGTGCCAGCAGTGAGGACAACTACACCGGGGAGCTGTTTTTT. It codes for CASSEDNYTGELFF. The chain uses TRBV2 and TRBJ2-2; possible D gene TRBD1, 5 bases. The V and J ends lost 3 bases and 3 bases respectively, with 8 bases between them. Per the germline V gene, CDR1 is SNHLY and CDR2 is FYNNEI. The CDR3 covers 14 residues.

The rearrangement uses TRBV7-2 and TRBJ2-7, with 9 nucleotides matching TRBD2. With V trimmed by 1 base and J by 2 bases, 3 bases remained unmatched. The CDR3 runs 15 residues. Germline lookup yields CDR1 SGHTA and CDR2 FQGNSA. Here the CDR3 reads CASSLVAGGAYEQYF. The CDR3 region has the DNA TGTGCCAGCAGCTTAGTGGCGGGGGGGGCCTACGAGCAGTACTTC. The full variable domain, with the rest looked up from reference TRBV7-2 and TRBJ2-7, is GAGVSQSPSNKVTEKGKDVELRCDPISGHTALYWYRQSLGQGLEFLIYFQGNSAPDKSGLPSDRFSAERTGGSVSTLTIQRTQQEDSAVYLCASSLVAGGAYEQYFGPGTRLTVT.

The CDR3 loop reads CASSSGLAGKEQFF. The CDR3 coding sequence is TGTGCCAGCAGCTCAGGACTAGCGGGGAAGGAGCAGTTCTTC. The chain links TRBV7-3 to TRBJ2-1; TRBD2 matches 12 bases. Per the germline V gene, CDR1 is SGHTA and CDR2 is FQGTGA. The CDR3 consists of 14 residues. The trim removed 4 bases at V and 10 bases at J, leaving 5 bases unmatched. Using reference TRBV7-3 and TRBJ2-1 for the parts outside the CDR3, the full variable domain is GAGVSQTPSNKVTEKGKYVELRCDPISGHTALYWYRQSLGQGPEFLIYFQGTGAADDSGLPNDRFFAVRPEGSVSTLKIQRTERGDSAVYLCASSSGLAGKEQFFGPGTRLTVL.

This chain uses TRBV19 with TRBJ2-5; 8 bases fit TRBD1. TRBJ2-7 explains the end of the DNA better; the J call may be wrong. The V gene's germline CDR1 is LNHDA and CDR2 SQIVND (reference sequence). The CDR3 runs 14 residues. CDR3: CASSTTGDLYEQYF. As DNA, the CDR3 is TGTGCCAGTAGTACGACAGGGGATCTCTACGAGCAGTACTTC.

The gene calls are TRBV5-1 and TRBJ2-7, with D possibly TRBD2 on 5 matching bases. CDR1 and CDR2 from the germline V gene are SGHRS and YFSETQ. V lost 6 bases and J lost 0, with 13 bases in between. This CDR3 region has 14 residues. This CDR3 reads CASNRDPSSYEQYF. CDR3 nucleotides: TGCGCCAGCAACCGGGATCCGTCCTCCTACGAGCAGTACTTC.

The CDR3 DNA is TGTGCCAGCTCACAGCGGACTAGCGGGGGGAAGGAGACCCAGTACTTC. It translates to CASSQRTSGGKETQYF. The rearrangement uses TRBV18 and TRBJ2-5, with 14 bases aligning to TRBD2. Germline V CDR1 and CDR2: KGHSH, LQKENI. The CDR3 extends over 16 amino acids. V shed 4 bases and J 5 bases; nucleotides not matched to a gene: 6.

The chain carries TRBV9 and TRBJ2-3; 8 bases match TRBD2. CDR1 is SGDLS and CDR2 is YYNGEE in the germline V gene. The V segment lost 0 bases and the J segment 0 bases; nucleotides outside the gene matches: 6. CDR3 length equals 17 residues. For the CDR3, the DNA is TGTGCCAGCAGCGTAGTCTCTAGCGGGCTTAGCACAGATACGCAGTATTTT. As protein: CASSVVSSGLSTDTQYF.

The chain joins TRBV28 to TRBJ1-5, with D maybe TRBD1 (5 bases). Trimming shortened V by 4 bases and J by 7 bases, and 14 bases separated the two germline ends. From germline, CDR1 is MDHEN and CDR2 SYDVKM. The CDR3 has 14 amino acids. The CDR3 DNA is TGTGCCAGCAGTTCCCCCAGGACAATCCAGCCCCAGCATTTT. This translates into CASSSPRTIQPQHF.

The V and J genes are TRBV10-3 and TRBJ1-5; D remains ambiguous. Germline V gene lookup returns CDR1 ENHRY and CDR2 SYGVKD. The CDR3 is 17 residues long. The V end was cut by 6 bases, the J end by 1 base, with 19 bases between. The CDR3 is CAIRRDGGLMSNQPQHF. DNA of the CDR3: TGTGCCATCAGGAGGGATGGAGGGCTTATGAGCAATCAGCCCCAGCATTTT.

The count of this clone is one. The chain carries TRBV13 and TRBJ2-5; a possible D gene is TRBD1 (5 bases). This CDR3 contains 13 residues. Trimming shortened V by 4 bases and J by 5 bases, and 11 bases separated the two germline ends. The germline V gene has CDR1 PRHDT and CDR2 FYEKMQ (reference sequence). CDR3 protein: CASSSLPGETQYF. As DNA, the CDR3 is TGTGCCAGCAGCTCCCTTCCAGGGGAGACCCAGTACTTC.

The chain is built from TRBV6-1 and TRBJ2-5; 8 bases align to TRBD2. With 4 bases clipped from V and 6 bases from J, the junction kept 4 bases outside the gene matches. The CDR3 loop spans 13 amino acids. In germline, CDR1 is MNHNS, CDR2 SASEGT. The CDR3 DNA follows: TGTGCCAGCAGTGCCGGGGGGGCAAAGACCCAGTACTTC. This codes for CASSAGGAKTQYF.